The sequence of this T cell receptor beta chain was determined in a study of regulatory T cells in long-lasting Graves disease. Whole-study context: By definition, persistent Graves' disease involved antithyroid drugs for over 5 years alongside positive TSH receptor antibodies.

CDR3 length equals 14 residues. CDR1 and CDR2 from the germline V gene are SGHAT and FQNNGV. As to time point: persistent/refractory GD, antithyroid drugs over 5 years with positive TRAb. PBMCs provided the RNA from which the TCR library was made. Arm-PCR of CDR3 regions and iRepertoire HTBI primers were used to build TCR beta libraries. One entry per CDR3 protein results from TCRdb running MiXCR on the multiplex PCR reads. The profile shows 650,000 to 850,000 distinct CDR3 sequences, around 30% of them singletons. Worth noting for this clonotype: The antigen is undetermined.

Notes on the study in general: Persistent disease samples used TRBV28, TRBJ1-2 and TRBJ2-5 preferentially. Sharing of public clonotypes was greater in persistent patients (2,741) than in new patients (approximately 940).

This clonotype was sampled from a female donor with Graves disease. The specimen was peripheral blood mononuclear cells (PBMCs), collected when the disease was refractory, from a patient treated with antithyroid drugs. V gene TRBV11-2 combines with J gene TRBJ2-5, with TRBD2 as a possible D gene (6 bases). The J call is in doubt because the DNA end fits TRBJ2-1 better. The CDR3 bases are TGTGCCAGCAGCTTTGGGGGGAGCAGAAATGAGCAGTTCTTC. Protein: CASSFGGSRNEQFF.